The sample holds a few counts of the clone carrying this T cell receptor (beta chain). The antigen is undetermined. Measured with immunoSEQ multiplex PCR; TCRdb has only the in-frame clones, and not every one. Among hundreds of thousands of clones listed, 85% were seen once. These data are taken from a study of Ad26.COV2.S vaccination and SARS-CoV-2 variants. About the research overall: Vaccine-arm donor from the placebo-controlled COV1001 Ad26.COV2.S trial. Administration of Ad26.COV2.S was intramuscular, either once or twice 56 days apart.

Regarding the study as a whole: Recipients of vaccine and of placebo showed similar breadth of their non-spike TCR repertoires. Vaccine recipients surpassed placebo recipients in spike-specific TCR breadth.

The CDR3 is 13 residues long. Deletions cut 2 bases from V and 8 bases from J, with 12 bases between. Germline V lookup: CDR1 SGHDN, CDR2 FVKESK. Treatment of the sample: 15 to 20 received Ad26.COV2.S at low or high dose, single or two shots; a few received placebo; per-sample allocation not given. Collection of the samples took place on day 63 after the first injection of vaccine or placebo. The material was peripheral blood, obtained in a trial of Ad26.COV2.S vaccine versus placebo. This chain links TRBV14 with TRBJ1-2; D not certain. The source of this sequence is a person between 18 and 59 years old who received the Ad26.COV2.S COVID-19 vaccine or a placebo. CDR3 residues: CASSQSRSGGYTF. In nucleotides, the CDR3 is TGTGCCAGCAGCCAATCCCGGTCCGGCGGCTACACCTTC. The full variable domain, rest sourced from reference TRBV14 and TRBJ1-2, is EAGVTQFPSHSVIEKGQTVTLRCDPISGHDNLYWYRRVMGKEIKFLLHFVKESKQDESGMPNNRFLAERTGGTYSTLKVQPAELEDSGVYFCASSQSRSGGYTFGSGTRLTVV.